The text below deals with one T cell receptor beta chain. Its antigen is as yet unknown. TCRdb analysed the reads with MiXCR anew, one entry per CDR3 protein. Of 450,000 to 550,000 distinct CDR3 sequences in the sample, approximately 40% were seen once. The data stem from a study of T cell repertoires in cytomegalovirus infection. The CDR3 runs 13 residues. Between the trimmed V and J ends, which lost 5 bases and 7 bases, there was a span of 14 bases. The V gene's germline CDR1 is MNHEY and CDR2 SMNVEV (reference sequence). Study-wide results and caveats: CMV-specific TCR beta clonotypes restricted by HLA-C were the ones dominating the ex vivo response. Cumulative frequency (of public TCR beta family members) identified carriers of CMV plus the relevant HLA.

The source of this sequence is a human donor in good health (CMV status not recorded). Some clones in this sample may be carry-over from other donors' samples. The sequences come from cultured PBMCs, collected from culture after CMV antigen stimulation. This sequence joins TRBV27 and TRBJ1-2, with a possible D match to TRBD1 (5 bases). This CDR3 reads CASSLTRGVGYTF. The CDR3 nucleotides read TGTGCCAGCAGTCTAACGCGAGGGGTTGGCTACACCTTC.